This T cell receptor beta chain was sequenced during a study of T-cell memory formation after mild COVID-19. On the study more broadly: Clustering of TCRs was largely donor specific. General observations from the study: The study found balanced CD4/CD8 in clones contracting day 15 to 85 and a CD4+ lean in later expanders.

The CDR3 spans 14 residues. Trimming removed 8 bases from V and 7 bases from J, with 17 bases in between. Germline V gene sequence: CDR1 SEHNR, CDR2 FQNEAQ (reference sequence). TCRdb ran MiXCR on the 5' RACE reads and lists one entry per CDR3 protein. Among about 180,000 distinct CDR3 sequences listed, under 20% were seen once. Concerning this clonotype: Its antigen remains unidentified.

Material for sequencing was PBMCs or a T cell subset sorted from them (not recorded which). The sequence was obtained from an adult woman who had mild COVID-19 (a few samples of this study predate the infection). Cell type and time point are not known. The chain links TRBV7-9 to TRBJ1-4; D not certain. CDR3 in DNA: TGTGCCAGCCAACTCGGAAATAGAGGTGAAAAACTGTTTTTT. The encoded protein is CASQLGNRGEKLFF.